Each of the 32 T cell receptor beta chains below was sequenced from the same sample in a study of graft-versus-host responses after intestinal transplantation. Using immunoSEQ multiplex PCR, the repertoire was profiled, and TCRdb retains in-frame clones only, with some absent. Among roughly 15,000 clones listed, just over 35% were seen once. The study plated some 200,000 CFSE-labeled responders with some 200,000 irradiated, violet-dye-labeled stimulators. Specimen: alloreactive CD8+ T cells from a mixed lymphocyte reaction culture, collected before intestinal transplant. Specified subset: CFSE-low proliferating T cells sorted from roughly 6-day pre-transplant mixed lymphocyte reaction (GvH or HvG direction). The receptors come from a human patient who received an intestinal transplant.

This clone is medium-sized in the sample. J is TRBJ1-2 and V is TRBV19; D is unresolved. Trimming took off 3 bases at V and 3 bases at J, with 8 bases between the two ends. Germline CDR1 is LNHDA and CDR2 is SQIVND (reference sequence). The CDR3 sequence is 13 residues long. CDR3 nucleotide sequence: TGTGCCAGTAGTATTGGTCCGGACTATGGCTACACCTTC. It encodes CASSIGPDYGYTF.

This clone is medium-sized within its sample. V is TRBV6-6 and J is TRBJ2-5, with 9 positions matching TRBD1. The CDR3 is made up of 15 amino acids. Losses at the gene ends were 2 bases for V and 4 bases for J; bases not matched to a gene: 5. Germline V lookup: CDR1 MNHNY, CDR2 SVGAGI (reference sequence). The DNA for the CDR3 is TGTGCCAGCAGTTACGACAGGGGGAGATCAGAGACCCAGTACTTC. This translates into CASSYDRGRSETQYF.

The chain employs TRBV7-6 and TRBJ2-3; perhaps TRBD2 as D (7 bases). V lost 3 bases to trimming and J lost 5 bases, with 15 bases between them. Germline V CDR1 and CDR2: SGHVS, FNYEAQ. This CDR3 is built from 15 residues. The CDR3 nucleotides read TGTGCCAGCAGCTTGGTGGGGGGGCCAAAAGATACGCAGTATTTT. Encoded protein: CASSLVGGPKDTQYF.

This clone was observed a handful of times. The chain employs TRBV9 and TRBJ2-1; TRBD2 matches at 9 bases. Trimming cost V 3 bases and J 5 bases; bases outside gene matches: 6. The CDR3 runs 15 residues. CDR1 and CDR2 (germline): SGDLS, YYNGEE. In nucleotides, the CDR3 is TGTGCCAGCAGCGCCGGGACTAGCAGCCACAATGAGCAGTTCTTC. Its translation is CASSAGTSSHNEQFF.

This chain uses TRBV5-1 with TRBJ2-5; TRBD2 aligns across 11 bases. V trimming: 2 bases; J trimming: 2 bases; junction bases outside the gene matches: 2. The CDR3 is 15 amino acids. Germline loops: CDR1 SGHRS, CDR2 YFSETQ. DNA for the CDR3: TGCGCCAGCAGCTTCCCTAGCGGGGGGCAAGAGACCCAGTACTTC. This sequence encodes CASSFPSGGQETQYF.

This clone turned up a few times. The rearrangement uses TRBV6-6 and TRBJ2-2; D remains ambiguous. The V gene's germline CDR1 is MNHNY and CDR2 SVGAGI (reference sequence). The CDR3 length is 13 residues. V was pared by 0 bases and J by 8 bases, with 7 bases between. CDR3 nucleotide sequence: TGTGCCAGCAGTTACTCCCTAGATGGGGAGCTGTTTTTT. Protein: CASSYSLDGELFF.

V and J are TRBV6-5 and TRBJ2-1, with D uncertain. Trimming shortened V by 5 bases and J by 6 bases, and 14 bases separated the two germline ends. From germline, CDR1 is MNHEY and CDR2 SVGAGI. The CDR3 has 14 residues. DNA of the CDR3: TGTGCCAGCAGTGATCGGACCTTAGGCAATGAGCAGTTCTTC. This gives the protein CASSDRTLGNEQFF.

V and J are TRBV7-9 and TRBJ1-6; D call uncertain. The length of the CDR3 is 15 residues. Germline V CDR1 and CDR2: SEHNR, FQNEAQ (reference sequence). Trimming left V 5 bases short and J 4 bases short, with 12 bases between. The CDR3 nucleotides read TGTGCCAGCAGCCCCATGGCAGTTTATAATTCACCCCTCCACTTT. Encoded protein: CASSPMAVYNSPLHF.

This clone has only one observation. This sequence joins TRBV27 and TRBJ2-1, with TRBD2 matching over 7 bases. The V gene end was trimmed by 6 bases and the J gene end by 4 bases; junction bases not matched to a gene: 9. Germline CDR1 is MNHEY and CDR2 is SMNVEV (reference sequence). The CDR3 covers 15 residues. In DNA form, the CDR3 reads TGTGCCAGCAGCAAATCCCCAGCGGGGTACAATGAGCAGTTCTTC. It codes for CASSKSPAGYNEQFF.

This rearrangement joins TRBV6-5 to TRBJ1-4, with TRBD1 as a possible D gene (5 bases). Trimming stripped 2 bases from V and 4 bases from J, with 14 bases between. The CDR3 is made up of 16 amino acids. Germline V CDR1 and CDR2: MNHEY, SVGAGI. This chain's CDR3 is CASSYEPGPINEKLFF. The CDR3 bases are TGTGCCAGCAGTTACGAGCCGGGACCGATTAATGAAAAACTGTTTTTT.

This clone occurred a few times. J is TRBJ2-7 and V is TRBV18, with D uncertain. The CDR3 runs to 13 residues. CDR1 and CDR2 (germline): KGHSH, LQKENI. The ends were cut back, 3 bases at V and 3 bases at J, with 9 bases in the middle. The CDR3 loop reads CASSPGMNYEQYF. DNA of the CDR3: TGTGCCAGCTCACCGGGGATGAACTACGAGCAGTACTTC.

The rearrangement uses TRBV7-2 and TRBJ2-1; no firm D call. CDR1 and CDR2 (germline): SGHTA, FQGNSA. The germline V and J ends were trimmed by 3 bases and 3 bases, with 9 bases remaining between them. This CDR3 is built from 14 residues. The CDR3 nucleotides read TGTGCCAGCAGCTTCCCCCCGGACTACAATGAGCAGTTCTTC. This translates into CASSFPPDYNEQFF.

This clone showed up just a few times. V and J are TRBV25-1 and TRBJ1-2; D unresolved. Germline CDR1 reads MGHDK; CDR2 reads SYGVNS. The CDR3 is 15 amino acids. Trimming cost V 3 bases and J 5 bases, with 16 bases left between them. The CDR3 DNA follows: TGTGCCAGCAGTGACGGTGGGGAGCTAATATATGGCTACACCTTC. Encoded protein: CASSDGGELIYGYTF.

This chain connects TRBV6-6 to TRBJ1-1; D remains ambiguous. Germline V gene lookup returns CDR1 MNHNY and CDR2 SVGAGI (reference sequence). CDR3 length: 14 amino acids. V lost 2 bases, J lost 1 base, and 8 bases lay in between. This chain's CDR3 is CASSYGRKNTEAFF. In DNA form, the CDR3 reads TGTGCCAGCAGTTACGGCAGGAAGAACACTGAAGCTTTCTTT.

The rearrangement joins TRBV11-1 to TRBJ1-1, with no clear D. The V gene's germline CDR1 is SGHAT and CDR2 FQDESV (reference sequence). The CDR3 spans 15 residues. V lost 5 bases, J lost 8 bases, and 21 bases lay in between. CDR3 in DNA: TGTGCCAGCAGCCCCCGATTGAGCCAACCGGGCGAAGCTTTCTTT. The encoded protein is CASSPRLSQPGEAFF.

This clone was counted between two and nine times. The rearrangement joins TRBV5-5 to TRBJ1-1, with D uncertain. The germline CDR1 and CDR2 sequences are SGHKS and YYEKEE (reference sequence). V was cut by 0 bases and J by 0 bases, with 9 bases left in between. The CDR3 contains 15 residues. This CDR3 is CASSLAFGVNTEAFF. CDR3 sequence (DNA): TGTGCCAGCAGCTTGGCCTTCGGGGTGAACACTGAAGCTTTCTTT.

V and J are TRBV4-1 and TRBJ1-1, with 7 positions matching TRBD1. J gave up 5 bases and V 3 bases, and 9 bases lay outside the gene matches. CDR3 length: 15 amino acids. Germline values: CDR1 MGHRA, CDR2 YSYEKL. CDR3 in amino acids: CASSHYPTGMTEAFF. CDR3 DNA: TGCGCCAGCAGCCATTACCCGACAGGGATGACTGAAGCTTTCTTT.

V usage is TRBV4-1 and J usage is TRBJ1-5; D uncertain. The germline gives CDR1 MGHRA, CDR2 YSYEKL. Between the trimmed V and J ends, which lost 1 base and 6 bases, there was a span of 7 bases. This CDR3 comprises 13 residues. Written as DNA, the CDR3 is TGCGCCAGCAGCCAAGGAAGATCTCAGCCCCAGCATTTT. Its translation: CASSQGRSQPQHF.

A few counts support this clone. This sequence joins TRBV29-1 and TRBJ2-3; D is undetermined. This CDR3 has 8 residues. Germline V gene data show CDR1 as SQVTM and CDR2 as ANQGSEA. V was pared by 2 bases and J by 14 bases, with 5 bases between. The CDR3 coding sequence is TGCAGCGTTGAAACCGGGTATTTT. It translates to CSVETGYF.

The chain is built from TRBV30 and TRBJ2-1, with 10 bases that match TRBD2. The germline gives CDR1 GTSNPN, CDR2 SVGIG (reference sequence). This CDR3 has 13 residues. Trimming took 5 bases from V and 4 from J; bases not matched to a gene: 2. The CDR3 nucleotides are TGTGCCTGGGGACTAGCGGATTACAATGAGCAGTTCTTC. Its protein product is CAWGLADYNEQFF.

This sequence joins TRBV4-1 and TRBJ2-1, with D unresolved. The V end lost 3 bases, the J end lost 9 bases, and 12 bases lay between the germline ends. Germline V gene lookup returns CDR1 MGHRA and CDR2 YSYEKL. The CDR3 is 13 amino acids. CDR3 nucleotide sequence: TGCGCCAGCAGCCATTGGGTTATGGGTGAGCAGTTCTTC. Translated: CASSHWVMGEQFF.

The J gene is TRBJ2-1, the V gene TRBV7-2; the D gene is possibly TRBD1 (5 bases). The CDR3 loop spans 16 amino acids. Trimming cost V 3 bases and J 0 bases, with 12 bases left between them. Looked up from germline, CDR1 is SGHTA and CDR2 is FQGNSA. CDR3 loop: CASSLDNPSSYNEQFF. DNA for the CDR3: TGTGCCAGCAGCTTGGACAACCCTAGCTCCTACAATGAGCAGTTCTTC. The full variable domain, its missing parts supplied by reference TRBV7-2 and TRBJ2-1, is GAGVSQSPSNKVTEKGKDVELRCDPISGHTALYWYRQSLGQGLEFLIYFQGNSAPDKSGLPSDRFSAERTGGSVSTLTIQRTQQEDSAVYLCASSLDNPSSYNEQFFGPGTRLTVL.

The chain is built from TRBV6-5 and TRBJ2-1, with D tentatively TRBD2 (6 bases). Germline V gene sequence: CDR1 MNHEY, CDR2 SVGAGI. This CDR3 is 14 amino acids long. V lost 3 bases to trimming and J lost 6 bases, with 12 bases between them. The CDR3 DNA sequence: TGTGCCAGCAGTTATGGAGGGGCCGGCAATGAGCAGTTCTTC. This translates into CASSYGGAGNEQFF.

In its sample, this clone was seen a few times. This sequence joins TRBV9 and TRBJ1-3, with D unclear. V shed 0 bases and J shed 4 bases, with 8 bases lying between them. Germline V gene sequence: CDR1 SGDLS, CDR2 YYNGEE. CDR3 length equals 14 residues. CDR3: CASSVGHSGNTIYF. The CDR3, as DNA: TGTGCCAGCAGCGTAGGGCACAGCGGAAACACCATATATTTT.

The V gene is TRBV11-2, the J gene TRBJ1-5; 7 positions agree with TRBD1. Germline V gene lookup returns CDR1 SGHAT and CDR2 FQNNGV. Unmatched junction bases numbered 1, after V lost 3 bases and J lost 2 bases. The CDR3 loop spans 14 amino acids. CDR3 in DNA: TGTGCCAGCAGCTTTGGGACAGGCAATCAGCCCCAGCATTTT. It specifies CASSFGTGNQPQHF. The entire variable domain, with the rest obtained from reference TRBV11-2 and TRBJ1-5, is as follows: EAGVAQSPRYKIIEKRQSVAFWCNPISGHATLYWYQQILGQGPKLLIQFQNNGVVDDSQLPKDRFSAERLKGVDSTLKIQPAKLEDSAVYLCASSFGTGNQPQHFGDGTRLSIL.

The chain links TRBV6-5 to TRBJ1-1; D gene ambiguous. Trimming left V 6 bases short and J 1 base short, with 12 bases between. This CDR3 is built from 14 residues. Germline-derived CDR1 and CDR2 are MNHEY and SVGAGI. The CDR3 region is CASSLTTPNTEAFF. The CDR3 nucleotides read TGTGCCAGCAGCCTAACGACGCCGAACACTGAAGCTTTCTTT.

The genes are TRBV6-1 and TRBJ1-2, with D tentatively TRBD1 (5 bases). Deletions cut 1 base from V and 8 bases from J, with 17 bases between. The CDR3 is made up of 15 amino acids. Germline CDR1 and CDR2: MNHNS and SASEGT. CDR3 protein: CASSEESDRTEGYTF. The CDR3 DNA follows: TGTGCCAGCAGTGAAGAGTCTGACAGAACAGAGGGCTACACCTTC.

This clone was seen a few times. The rearrangement uses TRBV10-2 and TRBJ2-7; 7 bases line up with TRBD2. Germline CDR1 and CDR2: WSHSY and SAAADI. This CDR3 has 13 residues. J was trimmed by 0 bases and V by 6 bases; bases with no gene match: 2. The CDR3 DNA reads TGCGCCAGCAGGGAGCGGGGCTCCTACGAGCAGTACTTC. Amino acid sequence: CASRERGSYEQYF.

V usage is TRBV7-3 and J usage is TRBJ2-1, with 8 bases that match TRBD2. CDR1 is SGHTA, CDR2 FQGTGA, per germline. The V segment lost 3 bases and the J segment 6 bases; nucleotides outside the gene matches: 1. The CDR3 extends over 13 amino acids. The CDR3 loop is CASSFGGGNEQFF. In DNA form, the CDR3 reads TGTGCCAGCAGCTTCGGGGGGGGCAATGAGCAGTTCTTC.

This clone was counted once. This rearrangement joins TRBV15 to TRBJ2-1, with D tentatively TRBD2 (5 bases). Between the trimmed V and J ends, which lost 3 bases and 4 bases, there was a span of 19 bases. Germline lookup yields CDR1 LNHNV and CDR2 YYDKDF (reference sequence). This CDR3 is 17 amino acids long. The CDR3 loop reads CATSRDSVAGGYNEQFF. The CDR3 nucleotides read TGTGCCACCAGCAGGGATTCCGTGGCAGGAGGATACAATGAGCAGTTCTTC.

On this clone: At one end the junction does not follow the germline gene, possibly because of a read error. V usage is TRBV11-2 and J usage is TRBJ2-3; 8 nucleotides agree with TRBD1. There are 16 residues in the CDR3. CDR1 SGHAT and CDR2 FQNNGV come from the germline V gene. In DNA form, the CDR3 reads TGTGCCAGCAGCCTAGACAGGGGTTCGAGCACAGATACGCAGTATTTT. Its translation is CASSLDRGSSTDTQYF.

This chain links TRBV10-3 with TRBJ1-5, with TRBD1 matching 7 bases. This CDR3 is built from 15 residues. V shed 6 bases, J shed 0 bases, and the junction held 5 bases outside the gene matches. From germline, CDR1 is ENHRY and CDR2 SYGVKD. CDR3 nucleotide sequence: TGTGCCATCAGCAAACAGGGGTATAGCAATCAGCCCCAGCATTTT. Protein: CAISKQGYSNQPQHF.